Listed here is a single TCR beta chain. Antigen: not known. The entry originates in a study of T-cell reconstitution after alpha-beta-depleted transplantation in children. General study results and limits: Reported findings indicate that, about two months after transplant, alpha-beta T cells came from several hundred expanded clones, which were derived from non-depleted graft cells. Surviving recipient T cells and thymic progenitors underlay high day-60 TCRbeta diversity in some patients.

A library of TCRbeta sequences, prepared with unique molecular identifiers, was generated. Each CDR3 protein is one row after TCRdb ran MiXCR on the PCR reads. The profile shows almost 600,000 distinct CDR3 sequences, roughly a quarter of them singletons. The sequence was collected from a boy under two years old with Wiskott-Aldrich syndrome, due to receive a stem cell transplant. The source material was PBMCs, sampled before TCRalphabeta/CD19-depleted stem cell transplant.

DNA for the CDR3: TGCAGTGCTAGAAGAGGGAGGGCCGTAGATACGCAGTATTTT. Its protein product is CSARRGRAVDTQYF. The chain uses TRBV20-1 and TRBJ2-3; the match to TRBD2 covers 7 bases. This CDR3 is built from 14 residues. Unmatched junction bases numbered 7, after V lost 2 bases and J lost 5 bases. The V gene's germline CDR1 is DFQATT and CDR2 SNEGSKA (reference sequence).